The next 30 T cell receptor beta chains were all read from a single sample in a study of regulatory T cells in long-lasting Graves disease. Researchers made TCR beta libraries by using iRepertoire HTBI primers and running Arm-PCR on CDR3 regions. TCRdb ran MiXCR on the multiplex PCR reads and lists one entry per CDR3 protein. The data contain 350,000 to 500,000 distinct CDR3 sequences, around 13% of them singletons. Specified time point: newly diagnosed GD, antithyroid drugs for less than 3 months. Isolated PBMC RNA provided the starting material for the TCR library. This sample also belongs to another study, concerning T cells in Graves' hyperthyroidism and ophthalmopathy.

The specimen comprised peripheral blood mononuclear cells (PBMCs), sampled at new diagnosis, from a patient treated with antithyroid drugs. These receptors all stem from a woman aged 50 to 60 with Graves disease.

This clonotype was seen a few times. CDR3 sequence reads: CSVYSGNTIYF. In DNA form, the CDR3 reads TGCAGCGTTTACTCTGGAAACACCATATATTTT. The chain combines TRBV29-1 with TRBJ1-3, with D hard to call. The germline gives CDR1 SQVTM, CDR2 ANQGSEA. V lost 5 bases to trimming and J lost 0 bases, with 2 bases between them. The CDR3 is 11 residues long.

This clonotype came up many times. The V and J genes are TRBV14 and TRBJ2-1, with D tentatively TRBD2 (6 bases). The germline gives CDR1 SGHDN, CDR2 FVKESK. The CDR3 consists of 14 residues. V lost 10 bases and J 6 bases, leaving 19 bases between the germline ends. CDR3 amino acids: CATEIHSGTNEQFF. The DNA for the CDR3 is TGTGCCACCGAAATACATAGCGGAACCAATGAGCAGTTCTTC.

As to this clonotype: This clone may be a read error of a much larger clone one base away. No conserved phenylalanine or tryptophan ends this CDR3, so it is likely a read error. V gene TRBV6-1 combines with J gene TRBJ1-4, with unresolved D. This CDR3 is 13 amino acids long. Germline CDR1 and CDR2: MNHNS and SASEGT. The V gene lost 7 bases and the J gene lost 0 bases, with 6 bases spanning the gap. This CDR3 reads CASNLATNEKLFS. The CDR3 nucleotides read TGTGCCAGCAACCTCGCAACTAATGAAAAACTGTTTTCT.

This clonotype was counted at least ten times. The chain couples TRBV28 to TRBJ1-4; D remains unclear. The V gene lost 1 base and the J gene lost 0 bases, with 9 bases spanning the gap. The CDR3 spans 16 residues. In germline, CDR1 is MDHEN, CDR2 SYDVKM. The CDR3 loop is CASSLFDIATNEKLFF. The DNA of the CDR3 is TGTGCCAGCAGTTTATTTGACATTGCAACTAATGAAAAACTGTTTTTT.

In its sample, this clonotype was seen many times. The V gene is TRBV18, the J gene TRBJ1-4, with D perhaps matching TRBD1 (5 bases). This CDR3 is 14 amino acids long. CDR1 and CDR2 from the germline V gene are KGHSH and LQKENI. V lost 3 bases and J lost 4, with 9 bases in between. The CDR3 loop reads CASSPSRVNEKLFF. The CDR3 DNA sequence: TGTGCCAGCTCACCGAGCAGGGTTAATGAAAAACTGTTTTTT.

To note about this clonotype: Germline and junction disagree at one end, which may indicate a read error. The CDR3 bases are TGTACCAGCAGACGAGACAGGGGAGGTTGGAACACTGAAGCTTTCTTT. The encoded protein is CTSRRDRGGWNTEAFF. The J gene is TRBJ1-1, the V gene TRBV7-8, with TRBD1 matching 8 bases. CDR1 and CDR2 (germline): SGHVS, FQNEAQ. This CDR3 contains 16 residues.

This clonotype has more than one count but fewer than ten. The chain is built from TRBV6-5 and TRBJ1-1; TRBD1 agrees at 7 bases. Per the germline V gene, CDR1 is MNHEY and CDR2 is SVGAGI. This CDR3 is built from 13 residues. V shed 4 bases, J shed 10 bases, and the junction held 9 bases outside the gene matches. CDR3 nucleotides: TGTGCCAGCAGTTCCGCGACAGGGATTGGAGCTTTCTTT. It is translated as CASSSATGIGAFF.

Ten or more counts support this clonotype. The chain joins TRBV12-3 or TRBV12-4 to TRBJ2-5; D could derive from TRBD1 or TRBD2 (5 bases each). V dropped 8 bases and J dropped 0 bases, with 10 bases sitting between them. The length of the CDR3 is 13 residues. CDR3: CASGGPYQETQYF. The CDR3 DNA is TGTGCCAGCGGGGGACCGTACCAAGAGACCCAGTACTTC.

This clonotype was detected many times. The rearrangement links TRBV3-1 to TRBJ2-5; D perhaps matches TRBD2 (5 bases). The V end lost 0 bases, the J end lost 1 base, and 12 bases lay between the germline ends. The CDR3 length is 16 residues. The germline CDR1 and CDR2 sequences are LGHDT and YNNKEL (reference sequence). CDR3 protein: CASSQERTGSQETQYF. DNA for the CDR3: TGTGCCAGCAGCCAAGAGCGAACGGGGTCCCAAGAGACCCAGTACTTC.

The chain is built from TRBV18 and TRBJ2-5; TRBD1 aligns across 10 bases. Looked up from germline, CDR1 is KGHSH and CDR2 is LQKENI. With V trimmed by 5 bases and J by 5 bases, 5 bases remained unmatched. This CDR3 comprises 14 residues. The DNA of the CDR3 is TGTGCCAGCTCAGAGACAGGGGGCTCCGAGACCCAGTACTTC. Encoded protein: CASSETGGSETQYF.

In this sample, this clonotype turned up a few times. The chain recombines TRBV30 with TRBJ1-2; no firm D call. Trimming took off 2 bases at V and 2 bases at J, with 9 bases between the two ends. Germline assignment: CDR1 GTSNPN and CDR2 SVGIG (reference sequence). The CDR3 runs to 13 residues. As DNA, the CDR3 is TGTGCCTGGAGTTTCGGCGGGAACTATGGCTACACCTTC. Its translation is CAWSFGGNYGYTF.

Details on this clonotype: At one boundary the junction diverges from the germline segment, which might be a read error. This rearrangement joins TRBV19 to TRBJ2-2; the match to TRBD2 covers 11 bases. From germline, CDR1 is LNHDA and CDR2 SQIVND (reference sequence). The CDR3 is 18 amino acids. CDR3 residues: CAGSILSGRGFNTGELFF. CDR3 DNA: TGTGCCGGTAGTATCCTTAGCGGGAGGGGCTTCAACACCGGGGAGCTGTTTTTT.

On this clonotype itself: Possible read error: a much larger clone is one base away. This chain joins TRBV9 and TRBJ2-1; the match to TRBD2 covers 12 bases. CDR3 size: 17 residues. Looked up from germline, CDR1 is SGDLS and CDR2 is YYNGEE. The V and J ends lost 4 bases and 1 base, in that order; junction bases with no gene match: 6. The CDR3 DNA is TGTGCCAGCAGCCATAGGACTAGCGGGGAGTCCTACAATGAGCAGTTCTTC. Protein sequence: CASSHRTSGESYNEQFF. Drawing the rest from reference TRBV9 and TRBJ2-1, the complete variable domain is DSGVTQTPKHLITATGQRVTLRCSPRSGDLSVYWYQQSLDQGLQFLIQYYNGEERAKGNILERFSAQQFPDLHSELNLSSLELGDSALYFCASSHRTSGESYNEQFFGPGTRLTVL.

This clonotype has a count of ten or more. The chain uses TRBV27 and TRBJ2-1, with 8 bases that match TRBD2. V was clipped by 2 bases and J by 5 bases; unmatched bases: 5. This CDR3 is built from 15 residues. Germline lookup yields CDR1 MNHEY and CDR2 SMNVEV (reference sequence). The chain's CDR3 is CASSLRSGSHNEQFF. The DNA of the CDR3 is TGTGCCAGCAGTTTAAGAAGCGGGAGCCACAATGAGCAGTTCTTC.

At least ten counts were recorded for this clonotype. This chain joins TRBV2 and TRBJ2-7; TRBD1 aligns across 9 bases. This CDR3 is 15 amino acids long. Per the germline V gene, CDR1 is SNHLY and CDR2 is FYNNEI. Trimming took 4 bases from V and 1 from J; bases not matched to a gene: 5. CDR3 in amino acids: CASSGTGEWSYEQYF. The CDR3 nucleotides read TGTGCCAGCAGTGGGACAGGGGAGTGGTCCTACGAGCAGTACTTC.

Ten or more counts support this clonotype. The chain couples TRBV7-9 to TRBJ2-1; D perhaps matches TRBD2 (5 bases). The germline V gene has CDR1 SEHNR and CDR2 FQNEAQ (reference sequence). The ends were cut back, 0 bases at V and 0 bases at J, with 9 bases in the middle. This CDR3 comprises 16 residues. The CDR3 protein is CASSLARRSSYNEQFF. CDR3 nucleotide sequence: TGTGCCAGCAGCTTAGCAAGGAGGAGCTCCTACAATGAGCAGTTCTTC.

There are a few counts of this clonotype. This rearrangement joins TRBV29-1 to TRBJ1-1; a possible D gene is TRBD1 (5 bases). The CDR3 totals 13 residues. Germline lookup yields CDR1 SQVTM and CDR2 ANQGSEA. Trimming left V 4 bases short and J 0 bases short, with 9 bases between. CDR3 sequence (DNA): TGCAGCGTTGCGAGACAGCTGAACACTGAAGCTTTCTTT. Its protein product is CSVARQLNTEAFF.

A few counts support this clonotype. This chain uses TRBV20-1 with TRBJ2-5, with 11 bases matching TRBD2. Per the germline V gene, CDR1 is DFQATT and CDR2 is SNEGSKA (reference sequence). The CDR3 consists of 14 residues. V dropped 6 bases and J dropped 5; count of bases not matched to a gene: 8. CDR3 region: CSAPFSGRAETQYF. The CDR3, as DNA: TGCAGTGCCCCTTTTAGCGGGAGGGCTGAGACCCAGTACTTC.

This clonotype turned up a few times. J is TRBJ2-3 and V is TRBV29-1; D tentatively reads TRBD1 or TRBD2 (6 bases each). The ends were cut back, 5 bases at V and 1 base at J, with 16 bases in the middle. CDR1 SQVTM and CDR2 ANQGSEA come from the germline V gene. CDR3 size: 15 residues. CDR3 sequence (DNA): TGCAGCGTTACTCGACCGGGGGCGGGCACAGATACGCAGTATTTT. It codes for CSVTRPGAGTDTQYF.

The chain links TRBV5-1 to TRBJ1-4; possible D gene TRBD1, 6 bases. The CDR3 extends over 14 amino acids. Germline V gene lookup returns CDR1 SGHRS and CDR2 YFSETQ. V gave up 0 bases and J gave up 8 bases, with 11 bases separating them. As DNA, the CDR3 is TGCGCCAGCAGCTTGGGACAGGTGCGGGAAAAACTGTTTTTT. As protein: CASSLGQVREKLFF.

The sample holds many counts of this clonotype. V is TRBV20-1 and J is TRBJ2-3; 8 bases map to TRBD2. V shed 0 bases and J 2 bases; nucleotides not matched to a gene: 4. CDR3 length: 15 amino acids. CDR1 and CDR2 (germline): DFQATT, SNEGSKA (reference sequence). CDR3 nucleotides: TGCAGTGCTAGAGACCCTAGCGGGTTCACAGATACGCAGTATTTT. It yields the protein CSARDPSGFTDTQYF.

This clonotype appeared many times. The rearrangement joins TRBV2 to TRBJ2-5; 8 bases match TRBD1. The CDR3 extends over 18 amino acids. Unmatched junction bases numbered 18, after V lost 8 bases and J lost 1 base. Germline CDR1 reads SNHLY; CDR2 reads FYNNEI. CDR3 sequence reads: CASERSPTTGGPQETQYF. CDR3 nucleotides: TGTGCCAGCGAAAGGTCCCCCACCACAGGGGGTCCCCAAGAGACCCAGTACTTC.

The sample holds many counts of this clonotype. The rearrangement links TRBV5-5 to TRBJ1-2, with 8 bases that match TRBD1. Germline V gene data show CDR1 as SGHKS and CDR2 as YYEKEE (reference sequence). The ends lost 2 bases at V and 4 bases at J; junction bases unmatched: 7. The CDR3 totals 15 residues. The CDR3 here is CASSLAGGAGYGYTF. In DNA, the CDR3 is TGTGCCAGCAGCTTAGCAGGGGGCGCGGGCTATGGCTACACCTTC.

Regarding this clonotype: A clone one base away is much larger, so this may be a read error. This rearrangement joins TRBV5-1 to TRBJ2-3; no reliable D call. Germline CDR1 reads SGHRS; CDR2 reads YFSETQ. This CDR3 has 15 amino acids. Trimming removed 0 bases at V and 0 bases at J, with 8 bases between. The CDR3 bases are TGCGCCAGCAGCTTGGAACATCCTAGCACAGATACGCAGTATTTT. It is translated as CASSLEHPSTDTQYF.

This clonotype has a count of ten or more. The chain employs TRBV3-1 and TRBJ2-7; 11 bases line up with TRBD2. The V and J ends lost 3 bases and 6 bases, in that order; junction bases with no gene match: 10. Germline CDR1 is LGHDT and CDR2 is YNNKEL (reference sequence). The CDR3 extends over 16 amino acids. The CDR3 loop is CASSQNSGRAAGEQYF. In nucleotides, the CDR3 is TGTGCCAGCAGCCAGAATAGCGGGAGGGCCGCCGGCGAGCAGTACTTC.

A few counts support this clonotype. The V and J genes are TRBV12-3 or TRBV12-4 and TRBJ1-2; 7 bases line up with TRBD1. V gave up 4 bases and J gave up 5 bases; unmatched junction bases: 4. The CDR3 covers 13 residues. The CDR3, as DNA: TGTGCCAGCAGTTCCTACAGGGGATATGGCTACACCTTC. This gives the protein CASSSYRGYGYTF.

The V call is TRBV5-1, the J call TRBJ2-7; 8 bases agree with TRBD2. V dropped 0 bases and J dropped 7; count of bases not matched to a gene: 9. The CDR3 extends over 15 amino acids. Germline CDR1 and CDR2: SGHRS and YFSETQ. CDR3 protein: CASSLAAGLEHEQYF. In DNA form, the CDR3 reads TGCGCCAGCAGCTTGGCCGCGGGACTAGAGCATGAGCAGTACTTC.

In this sample, this clonotype turned up many times. The chain recombines TRBV2 with TRBJ2-1; maybe TRBD2 (6 bases). V lost 7 bases, J lost 3 bases, and 16 bases lay in between. The CDR3 extends over 15 amino acids. The V gene's germline CDR1 is SNHLY and CDR2 FYNNEI. CDR3 region: CASNPRGSDYNEQFF. CDR3 nucleotide sequence: TGTGCCAGCAACCCGCGGGGTTCCGACTACAATGAGCAGTTCTTC. The full variable domain, its missing parts supplied by reference TRBV2 and TRBJ2-1, is EPEVTQTPSHQVTQMGQEVILRCVPISNHLYFYWYRQILGQKVEFLVSFYNNEISEKSEIFDDQFSVERPDGSNFTLKIRSTKLEDSAMYFCASNPRGSDYNEQFFGPGTRLTVL.

Worth noting for this clonotype: This may stem from a read error, because a much larger clone lies one nucleotide away. This chain connects TRBV28 to TRBJ2-7; 8 nucleotides agree with TRBD2. The CDR3 consists of 17 residues. The V gene's germline CDR1 is MDHEN and CDR2 SYDVKM. The CDR3: CAGSLSGTSRAGYEQYF. The CDR3, as DNA: TGTGCCGGCAGTTTATCCGGGACTAGTCGGGCCGGTTACGAGCAGTACTTC. Filled out from reference TRBV28 and TRBJ2-7, the complete variable domain reads DVKVTQSSRYLVKRTGEKVFLECVQDMDHENMFWYRQDPGLGLRLIYFSYDVKMKEKGDIPEGYSVSREKKERFSLILESASTNQTSMYLCAGSLSGTSRAGYEQYFGPGTRLTVT.

This clonotype was seen at least ten times. The chain recombines TRBV10-3 with TRBJ1-1; TRBD1 is a possible D gene (5 bases). Trimming shortened V by 4 bases and J by 1 base, and 10 bases separated the two germline ends. The length of the CDR3 is 14 residues. Per the germline V gene, CDR1 is ENHRY and CDR2 is SYGVKD. CDR3 residues: CAISVGGRNTEAFF. The CDR3 DNA reads as TGTGCCATCAGTGTGGGGGGGAGGAACACTGAAGCTTTCTTT.